The 13 T cell receptor beta chains below come from one sample, sequenced in a study of T-cell memory formation after mild COVID-19. TCRdb reprocessed the 5' RACE reads via MiXCR and lists one record per CDR3 protein. The profile covers roughly 300,000 distinct CDR3 sequences, with 15% to 20% appearing a single time and roughly 25% taken by the ten largest. The sample comprised PBMCs or a T cell subset sorted from them (not recorded which). The receptor set was obtained from a man aged 18 to 29 who had mild COVID-19 (a few samples of this study predate the infection). Cell type and time point are not known.

V and J are TRBV19 and TRBJ1-1; D call uncertain. Germline values: CDR1 LNHDA, CDR2 SQIVND (reference sequence). V was clipped by 7 bases and J by 0 bases, with 15 bases between them. There are 15 residues in the CDR3. The CDR3 region is CASKGPDLLNTEAFF. CDR3 nucleotide sequence: TGTGCCAGTAAAGGGCCAGACTTGCTGAACACTGAAGCTTTCTTT.

The chain links TRBV4-1 to TRBJ1-1; D possibly corresponds to TRBD1 (5 bases). Trimming left V 8 bases short and J 11 bases short, with 27 bases between. Looked up from germline, CDR1 is MGHRA and CDR2 is YSYEKL. The CDR3 loop spans 15 amino acids. The CDR3 region is CASGGVGGKTAAAFF. For the CDR3, the DNA is TGCGCCAGCGGAGGGGTGGGGGGGAAGACGGCGGCGGCTTTCTTT.

This chain connects TRBV7-2 to TRBJ2-2; tentative D call: TRBD1 (6 bases). Looked up from germline, CDR1 is SGHTA and CDR2 is FQGNSA. V dropped 7 bases and J dropped 1 base, with 10 bases sitting between them. The CDR3 has 14 amino acids. CDR3 nucleotide sequence: TGTGCCAGCACCATACAGGGGAACACCGGGGAGCTGTTTTTT. It translates to CASTIQGNTGELFF.

This clonotype turned up a few times. The V gene is TRBV7-3, the J gene TRBJ2-2; D possibly corresponds to TRBD2 (5 bases). The CDR3 sequence is 15 residues long. Trimming shortened V by 2 bases and J by 5 bases, and 12 bases separated the two germline ends. From germline, CDR1 is SGHTA and CDR2 FQGTGA. In DNA form, the CDR3 reads TGTGCCAGCAGCTTAGTAGGGAGTCGAACCGGGGAGCTGTTTTTT. Translating gives CASSLVGSRTGELFF.

V and J are TRBV12-3 or TRBV12-4 and TRBJ1-5, with D unclear. V was clipped by 3 bases and J by 4 bases, with 7 bases between them. The CDR3 is 13 residues long. DNA of the CDR3: TGTGCCAGCAGTTTTCTGTTGAATCAGCCCCAGCATTTT. Translated, it gives CASSFLLNQPQHF.

This sequence joins TRBV6-5 and TRBJ2-5; 7 positions agree with TRBD2. The CDR3 spans 14 residues. Losses at the gene ends were 6 bases for V and 6 bases for J; bases not matched to a gene: 10. Germline V gives CDR1 MNHEY, CDR2 SVGAGI. DNA of the CDR3: TGTGCCAGCAGCCCTGCTGGGGGGGTACAGACCCAGTACTTC. Amino acid sequence: CASSPAGGVQTQYF.

The J gene is TRBJ2-3, the V gene TRBV12-3 or TRBV12-4; D may be TRBD1 or TRBD2 (5 bases each). CDR3 length: 14 amino acids. The V end was cut by 6 bases, the J end by 1 base, with 11 bases between. The CDR3 is CASRRDGGTDTQYF. CDR3 sequence (DNA): TGTGCCAGCAGACGGGACGGAGGCACAGATACGCAGTATTTT.

This clonotype has a count of ten or more. V is TRBV2 and J is TRBJ2-1; TRBD2 matches 11 bases. Germline V gene lookup returns CDR1 SNHLY and CDR2 FYNNEI. The CDR3 covers 12 residues. V shed 6 bases, J shed 12 bases, and the junction held 4 bases outside the gene matches. The CDR3 bases are TGTGCCAGCAGGGCTAGCGGGGGGTCGCAGTTCTTC. This gives the protein CASRASGGSQFF.

The rearrangement links TRBV12-3 or TRBV12-4 to TRBJ1-5, with no clear D. The CDR3 length is 13 residues. Trimming stripped 7 bases from V and 4 bases from J, with 11 bases between. The CDR3 loop reads CASTPGQNQPQHF. CDR3 nucleotide sequence: TGTGCCAGCACCCCGGGCCAGAATCAGCCCCAGCATTTT.

This clonotype has only a few counts. The chain has TRBV4-2 and TRBJ1-5, with D possibly being TRBD1 (5 bases). The germline V gene has CDR1 LGHNA and CDR2 YNFKEQ. V was shortened by 0 bases and J by 2 bases, with 8 bases between the two germline ends. The CDR3 runs to 15 residues. The CDR3 sequence: CASSQEGGGNQPQHF. In DNA form, the CDR3 reads TGTGCCAGCAGCCAAGAGGGAGGGGGCAATCAGCCCCAGCATTTT.

The chain is built from TRBV5-1 and TRBJ2-7; TRBD2 is a possible D gene (5 bases). CDR1 SGHRS and CDR2 YFSETQ come from the germline V gene. V shed 9 bases and J shed 0 bases, with 22 bases lying between them. This CDR3 spans 16 amino acids. The CDR3 DNA sequence: TGCGCCACCCAACCGGACTCTTTTGGGTCCTCCTACGAGCAGTACTTC. It specifies CATQPDSFGSSYEQYF.

The chain couples TRBV18 to TRBJ1-1, with 9 bases aligning to TRBD1. J gave up 3 bases and V 6 bases, and 11 bases lay outside the gene matches. This CDR3 has 16 residues. The germline V gene has CDR1 KGHSH and CDR2 LQKENI. The CDR3 loop is CASSANTGGAYTEAFF. CDR3 in DNA: TGTGCCAGCTCGGCAAATACAGGGGGCGCCTACACTGAAGCTTTCTTT.

Worth noting for this clonotype: One junction end does not reproduce the germline sequence, and a read error may be involved. The V call is TRBV7-2, the J call TRBJ1-2, with D perhaps TRBD1 (6 bases). The germline gives CDR1 SGHTA, CDR2 FQGNSA. CDR3 length: 12 residues. The CDR3, as DNA: TGTGCCGGCAGCACTCAGGGGCATGGCTACACCTTC. Protein: CAGSTQGHGYTF.